The 17 T cell receptor beta chains below all came from one sample that was sequenced in a study of technical replicates of blood from a handful of donors. TCRdb keeps only in-frame clones here, not all; method: immunoSEQ multiplex PCR. There are more than 95,000 clones in the sample; 95% occur only once, and 0.2% to 0.25% lies in the top ten. The material sequenced was T cells isolated from PBMCs. The receptors here all came from a human donor in good health.

The V call is TRBV14, the J call TRBJ2-7; D might be TRBD2 (5 bases). Germline V gives CDR1 SGHDN, CDR2 FVKESK. The V end lost 1 base, the J end lost 2 bases, and 15 bases lay between the germline ends. This CDR3 contains 16 residues. The CDR3 region has the DNA TGTGCCAGCAGCCAAGTGGGTGGGGAGTCTACCTACGAGCAGTACTTC. It is translated as CASSQVGGESTYEQYF.

The gene calls are TRBV6-5 and TRBJ1-2; D uncertain. The V gene lost 6 bases and the J gene lost 7 bases, with 12 bases spanning the gap. The CDR3 loop spans 12 amino acids. The germline V gene encodes CDR1 MNHEY and CDR2 SVGAGI. The CDR3 DNA is TGTGCCAGCAGACTAGCGGGCTTTGGCTACACCTTC. It is translated as CASRLAGFGYTF.

J is TRBJ2-2 and V is TRBV19, with D possibly being TRBD1 (5 bases). The V end lost 7 bases, the J end lost 0 bases, and 12 bases lay between the germline ends. CDR3 length: 15 amino acids. From germline, CDR1 is LNHDA and CDR2 SQIVND (reference sequence). The CDR3 nucleotides read TGTGCCAGTACCGAGACAGCCGCGAACACCGGGGAGCTGTTTTTT. Residues: CASTETAANTGELFF.

The V call is TRBV30, the J call TRBJ1-6, with D tentatively TRBD1 (6 bases). The CDR3 is 17 amino acids. Germline V gene lookup returns CDR1 GTSNPN and CDR2 SVGIG (reference sequence). Deletions cut 2 bases from V and 2 bases from J, with 16 bases between. This CDR3 reads CAWSSSGVSTYNSPLHF. The DNA of the CDR3 is TGTGCCTGGAGTAGTTCAGGGGTTAGCACCTATAATTCACCCCTCCACTTT.

J is TRBJ2-2 and V is TRBV25-1; 9 nucleotides agree with TRBD1. Germline assignment: CDR1 MGHDK and CDR2 SYGVNS. Trimming at V came to 2 bases and at J to 6 bases, leaving 4 bases not matched to a gene. The CDR3 is 15 residues long. CDR3 amino acids: CASSEGTGIAGELFF. CDR3 sequence (DNA): TGTGCCAGCAGTGAAGGGACAGGGATCGCCGGGGAGCTGTTTTTT.

The chain joins TRBV2 to TRBJ2-2; maybe TRBD1 (5 bases). The CDR3 runs to 15 residues. Trimming pared 0 bases from V and 7 bases from J, leaving 12 bases between. Germline CDR1 and CDR2: SNHLY and FYNNEI. Here the CDR3 DNA reads TGTGCCAGCAGTGAAGCGCTTCGGCAGGGCGGGGAGCTGTTTTTT. Translated, it gives CASSEALRQGGELFF.

This rearrangement joins TRBV5-1 to TRBJ1-2; no clear D gene. CDR1 SGHRS and CDR2 YFSETQ come from the germline V gene. This CDR3 has 17 amino acids. With 1 base removed from V and 4 bases from J, the gap between germline ends came to 20 bases. The CDR3 DNA sequence: TGCGCCAGCAGCTTGAATATAACGGCGGGAGAGTCCTATGGCTACACCTTC. This codes for CASSLNITAGESYGYTF.

The J gene is TRBJ2-1, the V gene TRBV6-4; D may be TRBD2 (5 bases). Germline V gives CDR1 MRHNA, CDR2 SNTAGT. The CDR3 contains 14 residues. V was clipped by 0 bases and J by 7 bases, with 10 bases between them. CDR3 residues: CASSDSFRTNEQFF. The CDR3 DNA sequence: TGTGCCAGCAGTGACTCGTTCAGGACTAATGAGCAGTTCTTC.

The chain couples TRBV5-1 to TRBJ2-2; D uncertain. In germline, CDR1 is SGHRS, CDR2 YFSETQ. The CDR3 covers 17 residues. The V and J ends lost 0 bases and 0 bases respectively, with 12 bases between them. CDR3 amino acids: CASSLDPQDTNTGELFF. The CDR3 coding sequence is TGCGCCAGCAGCTTGGATCCCCAGGATACGAACACCGGGGAGCTGTTTTTT. Supplemented by reference TRBV5-1 and TRBJ2-2, the full variable domain reads KAGVTQTPRYLIKTRGQQVTLSCSPISGHRSVSWYQQTPGQGLQFLFEYFSETQRNKGNFPGRFSGRQFSNSRSEMNVSTLELGDSALYLCASSLDPQDTNTGELFFGEGSRLTVL.

This chain joins TRBV5-1 and TRBJ2-7; D is possibly TRBD1 (5 bases). The CDR3 has 13 amino acids. V lost 3 bases to trimming and J lost 2 bases, with 9 bases between them. In germline, CDR1 is SGHRS, CDR2 YFSETQ. Written as DNA, the CDR3 is TGCGCCAGCAGCTACCAGGGAACCTACGAGCAGTACTTC. This sequence encodes CASSYQGTYEQYF.

The rearrangement uses TRBV11-2 and TRBJ2-7; 7 nucleotides line up with TRBD1. V shed 3 bases and J 7 bases; nucleotides not matched to a gene: 3. Looked up from germline, CDR1 is SGHAT and CDR2 is FQNNGV. This CDR3 has 12 amino acids. CDR3 DNA sequence: TGTGCCAGCAGCTTGACAGGGCGGGAGCAGTACTTC. This translates into CASSLTGREQYF.

The gene calls are TRBV7-6 and TRBJ2-5, with 7 positions matching TRBD1. This CDR3 has 15 amino acids. Trimming cost V 5 bases and J 7 bases; bases outside gene matches: 13. In germline, CDR1 is SGHVS, CDR2 FNYEAQ. In DNA, the CDR3 is TGTGCCAGCAGCATAGGACAGCGGAGGACAGGGACCCAGTACTTC. Translated: CASSIGQRRTGTQYF. Full variable domain (remainder filled in from reference TRBV7-6 and TRBJ2-5): GAGVSQSPRYKVTKRGQDVALRCDPISGHVSLYWYRQALGQGPEFLTYFNYEAQQDKSGLPNDRFSAERPEGSISTLTIQRTEQRDSAMYRCASSIGQRRTGTQYFGPGTRLLVL.

The rearrangement uses TRBV21-1 and TRBJ2-2; whether TRBD1, the table's D call, matches the DNA was not checked. TRBV21-1 corresponds to a pseudogene. The CDR3 has 16 amino acids. CDR3 coding DNA: TGTGCCAGCAGCAAAGGAAGGGCAGGGGGGACCGGGGAGCTGTTTTTT. Its translation is CASSKGRAGGTGELFF.

The rearrangement links TRBV10-3 to TRBJ2-7; D might be TRBD2 (6 bases). Trimming cost V 2 bases and J 3 bases, with 17 bases left between them. The germline gives CDR1 ENHRY, CDR2 SYGVKD. The CDR3 consists of 16 residues. CDR3 sequence: CAISERDSGLYYEQYF. The CDR3 DNA sequence: TGTGCCATCAGTGAGCGAGATTCGGGACTTTACTACGAGCAGTACTTC.

The genes are TRBV6-1 and TRBJ2-7; 8 positions match TRBD1. Looked up from germline, CDR1 is MNHNS and CDR2 is SASEGT. The V gene end was trimmed by 4 bases and the J gene end by 2 bases; junction bases not matched to a gene: 10. The CDR3 extends over 16 amino acids. In DNA form, the CDR3 reads TGTGCCAGCAGTGTATCCGGACAGGGCCTTCCCTACGAGCAGTACTTC. Protein: CASSVSGQGLPYEQYF.

This clone appeared once. The rearrangement uses TRBV19 and TRBJ2-1, with 7 bases matching TRBD2. The V and J ends lost 3 bases and 8 bases, in that order; junction bases with no gene match: 7. This CDR3 region has 14 residues. Germline loops: CDR1 LNHDA, CDR2 SQIVND (reference sequence). CDR3: CASSMTWEGHEQFF. CDR3 in DNA: TGTGCCAGTAGTATGACGTGGGAGGGCCATGAGCAGTTCTTC.

The V gene is TRBV5-5, the J gene TRBJ1-2; D is possibly TRBD1 (5 bases). The V gene's germline CDR1 is SGHKS and CDR2 YYEKEE (reference sequence). Trimming shortened V by 1 base and J by 3 bases, and 10 bases separated the two germline ends. CDR3 length: 14 residues. The CDR3 sequence is CASSLPGRDYGYTF. The CDR3 DNA reads as TGTGCCAGCAGCTTGCCGGGCAGGGACTATGGCTACACCTTC.